This TCR beta chain is drawn from a study of T cells in localized non-small cell lung cancer. Study findings and constraints: T cell clonality was highest in uninvolved adjacent lung, above tumor.

CDR1 and CDR2 from the germline V gene are SNHLY and FYNNEI. Trimming removed 7 bases at V and 2 bases at J, with 15 bases between. The CDR3 contains 15 residues. Details on this clone: Its antigen remains unknown.

The assay was immunoSEQ multiplex PCR, and TCRdb's table has in-frame clones only and misses some. Of fewer than 45,000 clones in the sample, roughly nine tenths are singletons; the top ten hold approximately 6.4%. The sequence came from a woman between 18 and 55 years old with stage III lung adenocarcinoma. V is TRBV2 and J is TRBJ2-1; weak D call: TRBD2 (7 bases). Material: peripheral blood, obtained before any cancer treatment. The CDR3 sequence: CASTGGGAPYNEQFF. The CDR3 DNA follows: TGTGCCAGCACCGGTGGGGGGGCGCCCTACAATGAGCAGTTCTTC.